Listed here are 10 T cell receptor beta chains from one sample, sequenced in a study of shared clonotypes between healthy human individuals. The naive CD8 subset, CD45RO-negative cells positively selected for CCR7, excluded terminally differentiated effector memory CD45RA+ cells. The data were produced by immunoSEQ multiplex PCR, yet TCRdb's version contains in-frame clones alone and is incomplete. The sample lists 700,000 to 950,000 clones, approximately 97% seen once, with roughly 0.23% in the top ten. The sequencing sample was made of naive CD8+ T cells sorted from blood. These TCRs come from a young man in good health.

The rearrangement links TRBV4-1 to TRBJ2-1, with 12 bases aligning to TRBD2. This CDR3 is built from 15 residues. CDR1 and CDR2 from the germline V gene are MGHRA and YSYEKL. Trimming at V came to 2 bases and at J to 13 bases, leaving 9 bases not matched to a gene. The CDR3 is CASSQNEGLAGTQFF. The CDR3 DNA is TGCGCCAGCAGCCAAAATGAGGGACTAGCGGGCACCCAGTTCTTC.

The CDR3 reads CASSLEGLDLEKLFF. In DNA form, the CDR3 reads TGTGCCAGCAGCTTGGAGGGTTTAGATCTTGAAAAACTGTTTTTT. The chain joins TRBV5-5 to TRBJ1-4; D gene uncertain. The V gene's germline CDR1 is SGHKS and CDR2 YYEKEE (reference sequence). The CDR3 has 15 residues. The V end lost 0 bases, the J end lost 7 bases, and 13 bases lay between the germline ends.

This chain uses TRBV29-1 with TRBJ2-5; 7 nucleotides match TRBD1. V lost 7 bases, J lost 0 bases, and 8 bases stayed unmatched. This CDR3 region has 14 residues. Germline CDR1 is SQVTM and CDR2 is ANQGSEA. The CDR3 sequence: CSASGTVYQETQYF. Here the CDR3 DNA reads TGCAGCGCTTCCGGGACAGTGTACCAAGAGACCCAGTACTTC.

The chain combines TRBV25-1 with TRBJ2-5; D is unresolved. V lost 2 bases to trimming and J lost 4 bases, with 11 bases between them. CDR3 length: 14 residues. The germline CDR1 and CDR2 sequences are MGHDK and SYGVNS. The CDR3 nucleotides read TGTGCCAGCAGTGAAATGGGCCCGGGAGAGACCCAGTACTTC. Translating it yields CASSEMGPGETQYF.

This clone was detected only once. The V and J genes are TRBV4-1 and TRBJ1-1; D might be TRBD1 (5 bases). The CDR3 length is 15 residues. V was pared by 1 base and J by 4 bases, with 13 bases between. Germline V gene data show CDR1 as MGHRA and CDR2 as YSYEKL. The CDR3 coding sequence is TGCGCCAGCAGCCAAGTGTTAGGGGTTAGCACTGAAGCTTTCTTT. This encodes CASSQVLGVSTEAFF.

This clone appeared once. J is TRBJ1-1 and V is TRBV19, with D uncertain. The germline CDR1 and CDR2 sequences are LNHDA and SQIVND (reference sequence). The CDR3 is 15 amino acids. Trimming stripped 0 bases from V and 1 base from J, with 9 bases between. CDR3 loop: CASSIDGYPNTEAFF. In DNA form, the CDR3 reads TGTGCCAGTAGTATAGATGGGTATCCGAACACTGAAGCTTTCTTT.

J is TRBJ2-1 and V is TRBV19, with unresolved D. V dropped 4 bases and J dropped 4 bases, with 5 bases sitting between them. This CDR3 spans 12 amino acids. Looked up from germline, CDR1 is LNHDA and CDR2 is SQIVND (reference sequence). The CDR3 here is CASSRDYNEQFF. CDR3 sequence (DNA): TGTGCCAGTAGTAGGGATTACAATGAGCAGTTCTTC. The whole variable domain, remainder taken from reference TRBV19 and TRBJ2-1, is DGGITQSPKYLFRKEGQNVTLSCEQNLNHDAMYWYRQDPGQGLRLIYYSQIVNDFQKGDIAEGYSVSREKKESFPLTVTSAQKNPTAFYLCASSRDYNEQFFGPGTRLTVL.

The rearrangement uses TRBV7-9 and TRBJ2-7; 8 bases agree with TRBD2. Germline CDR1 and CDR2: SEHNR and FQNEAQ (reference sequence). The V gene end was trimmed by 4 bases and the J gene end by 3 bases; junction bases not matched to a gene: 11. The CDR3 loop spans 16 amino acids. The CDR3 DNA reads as TGTGCCAGCAGCTGGCCTCCGGGACTAGACGACTACGAGCAGTACTTC. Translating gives CASSWPPGLDDYEQYF. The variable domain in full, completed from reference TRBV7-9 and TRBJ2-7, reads DTGVSQNPRHKITKRGQNVTFRCDPISEHNRLYWYRQTLGQGPEFLTYFQNEAQLEKSRLLSDRFSAERPKGSFSTLEIQRTEQGDSAMYLCASSWPPGLDDYEQYFGPGTRLTVT.

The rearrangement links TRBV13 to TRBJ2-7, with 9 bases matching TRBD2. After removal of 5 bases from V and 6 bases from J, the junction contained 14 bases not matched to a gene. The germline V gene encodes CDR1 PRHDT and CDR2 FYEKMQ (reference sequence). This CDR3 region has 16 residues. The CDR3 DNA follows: TGTGCCAGCAGCGCCCTGGGGCTAGCGGGAACTAGCGAGCAGTACTTC. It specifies CASSALGLAGTSEQYF.

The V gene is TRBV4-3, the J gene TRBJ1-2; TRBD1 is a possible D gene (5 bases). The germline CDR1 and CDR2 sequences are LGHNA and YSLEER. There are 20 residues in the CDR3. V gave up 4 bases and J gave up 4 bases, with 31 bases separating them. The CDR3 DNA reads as TGCGCCAGCAGCCCTCCGGACGGGGGGGAGGAAAAACTGTCCGTCTATGGCTACACCTTC. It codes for CASSPPDGGEEKLSVYGYTF.